These 19 T cell receptor beta chains were all obtained from the same sample, sequenced in a study of beta chain features in type 1 diabetes. Sequenced material consisted of expressed TCRB transcripts (all of the isolated RNA was reverse transcribed). Assay: immunoSEQ multiplex PCR; the TCRdb copy retains only in-frame clones and omits some. Of around 330,000 clones listed, approximately 9.9% are singletons. Input material: naive CD4+ T cells from blood. Receptors were obtained from a woman aged 25 to 39 in good health.

This clone turned up a few times. The junction shows a germline mismatch at one end, possibly a read error. In DNA, the CDR3 is TGTGCCAGCAGGACAGGGGGCACGGATACGCAGTATTTT. As protein: CASRTGGTDTQYF. V is TRBV28 and J is TRBJ2-3, with TRBD1 matching 10 bases. Per the germline V gene, CDR1 is MDHEN and CDR2 is SYDVKM. The CDR3 totals 13 residues.

V usage is TRBV19 and J usage is TRBJ2-1; D not resolved. The length of the CDR3 is 12 residues. CDR1 and CDR2 from the germline V gene are LNHDA and SQIVND (reference sequence). V was pared by 7 bases and J by 5 bases, with 9 bases between. CDR3 loop: CASNDRNNEQFF. CDR3 DNA: TGTGCCAGTAATGATAGAAACAATGAGCAGTTCTTC.

The chain combines TRBV25-1 with TRBJ1-4, with TRBD1 matching 7 bases. This CDR3 spans 13 amino acids. The ends lost 6 bases at V and 4 bases at J; junction bases unmatched: 2. Germline V gene lookup returns CDR1 MGHDK and CDR2 SYGVNS. CDR3 DNA sequence: TGTGCCAGCAGGGGACAGCTTAATGAAAAACTGTTTTTT. Amino acid sequence: CASRGQLNEKLFF.

The J gene is TRBJ1-5, the V gene TRBV6-1; 8 bases agree with TRBD1. The CDR3 is made up of 16 amino acids. Germline CDR1 reads MNHNS; CDR2 reads SASEGT. With 3 bases clipped from V and 3 bases from J, the junction kept 7 bases outside the gene matches. The CDR3 spells CASSEQTGDNNQPQHF. DNA for the CDR3: TGTGCCAGCAGTGAGCAGACAGGGGATAACAATCAGCCCCAGCATTTT.

This rearrangement joins TRBV28 to TRBJ2-7; possibly TRBD2 for D (6 bases). V lost 4 bases and J 2 bases, leaving 18 bases between the germline ends. Germline CDR1 MDHEN, CDR2 SYDVKM. The CDR3 runs to 16 residues. The CDR3 DNA reads as TGTGCCAGCAGTTCTCCTTGGGAGGTCGCCACCTACGAGCAGTACTTC. Its protein product is CASSSPWEVATYEQYF.

Written as DNA, the CDR3 is TGCGCCAGCAGCTTGGGAGGACTAGCCGAATCCTACGAGCAGTACTTC. It specifies CASSLGGLAESYEQYF. The rearrangement joins TRBV5-1 to TRBJ2-7; 8 bases line up with TRBD2. The V and J ends lost 0 bases and 1 base, in that order; junction bases with no gene match: 6. The CDR3 covers 16 residues. Germline values: CDR1 SGHRS, CDR2 YFSETQ.

In its sample, this clone was seen a few times. Other DNA sequences within the sample encode an identical CDR3. The CDR3 here is CASSVGLAGGYNEQFF. As DNA, the CDR3 is TGTGCCAGCAGCGTAGGTCTAGCGGGAGGCTACAATGAGCAGTTCTTC. V and J are TRBV9 and TRBJ2-1; 11 bases are a match to TRBD2. From germline, CDR1 is SGDLS and CDR2 YYNGEE. CDR3 length equals 16 residues. The ends lost 0 bases at V and 3 bases at J; junction bases unmatched: 2.

This chain uses TRBV4-2 with TRBJ2-7; maybe TRBD1 (6 bases). CDR1 and CDR2 (germline): LGHNA, YNFKEQ. The V end was cut by 0 bases, the J end by 0 bases, with 15 bases between. The CDR3 consists of 17 residues. DNA for the CDR3: TGTGCCAGCAGCCAAGAGCCCGGGACATTAGGCTCCTACGAGCAGTACTTC. Protein product: CASSQEPGTLGSYEQYF.

This chain uses TRBV4-3 with TRBJ2-2; TRBD2 matches at 8 bases. This CDR3 is 18 amino acids long. The germline CDR1 and CDR2 sequences are LGHNA and YSLEER. With 1 base clipped from V and 0 bases from J, the junction kept 7 bases outside the gene matches. The CDR3 spells CASSQVVAGGANTGELFF. The CDR3 coding sequence is TGCGCCAGCAGCCAAGTCGTGGCGGGAGGTGCGAACACCGGGGAGCTGTTTTTT.

This clone appeared a few times. The V gene is TRBV9, the J gene TRBJ2-1, with 13 bases aligning to TRBD2. CDR3 length equals 15 residues. Germline V gene sequence: CDR1 SGDLS, CDR2 YYNGEE. V shed 0 bases, J shed 8 bases, and the junction held 2 bases outside the gene matches. CDR3 sequence (DNA): TGTGCCAGCAGCGTAGAGACTAGCGGGAGGTATGAGCAGTTCTTC. Protein: CASSVETSGRYEQFF.

This clone was detected only a few times. The chain recombines TRBV28 with TRBJ1-3, with D perhaps matching TRBD1 (6 bases). The CDR3 loop spans 16 amino acids. Trimming left V 6 bases short and J 4 bases short, with 19 bases between. Germline V gene sequence: CDR1 MDHEN, CDR2 SYDVKM. CDR3 in amino acids: CASSSTGSLYGNTIYF. CDR3 DNA sequence: TGTGCCAGCAGCTCTACAGGGTCTCTTTACGGAAACACCATATATTTT.

This clone has more than one count but fewer than ten. The chain recombines TRBV6-5 with TRBJ2-1; TRBD1 matches at 10 bases. This CDR3 spans 15 amino acids. With 7 bases clipped from V and 6 bases from J, the junction kept 9 bases outside the gene matches. Germline V lookup: CDR1 MNHEY, CDR2 SVGAGI. The DNA of the CDR3 is TGTGCCAGCATCGCCGACAGGGGGCCTAGCAATGAGCAGTTCTTC. This sequence encodes CASIADRGPSNEQFF.

The sample holds a few counts of this clone. This rearrangement joins TRBV4-2 to TRBJ2-7; D possibly corresponds to TRBD2 (5 bases). V lost 3 bases and J 4 bases, leaving 16 bases between the germline ends. Germline CDR1 reads LGHNA; CDR2 reads YNFKEQ. The CDR3 is made up of 15 amino acids. CDR3 bases: TGTGCCAGCAGCCACTCCCGGGGTATTAGTTACGAGCAGTACTTC. Protein sequence: CASSHSRGISYEQYF.

This chain links TRBV7-2 with TRBJ2-5; 8 nucleotides agree with TRBD1. Trimming removed 0 bases from V and 4 bases from J; junction bases left unmatched: 4. The CDR3 has 15 amino acids. Germline V gene lookup returns CDR1 SGHTA and CDR2 FQGNSA. CDR3 amino acids: CASSLAETGVETQYF. The CDR3 bases are TGTGCCAGCAGCTTAGCGGAGACAGGGGTAGAGACCCAGTACTTC.

This clone was observed a few times. The chain is built from TRBV6-5 and TRBJ2-2, with 8 bases aligning to TRBD1. This CDR3 comprises 14 residues. The V segment lost 0 bases and the J segment 6 bases; nucleotides outside the gene matches: 0. The germline CDR1 and CDR2 sequences are MNHEY and SVGAGI. CDR3 sequence (DNA): TGTGCCAGCAGTTACTCGACAGGGGCCGGGGAGCTGTTTTTT. As protein: CASSYSTGAGELFF.

This rearrangement joins TRBV10-3 to TRBJ2-1; 9 positions agree with TRBD2. The germline V gene has CDR1 ENHRY and CDR2 SYGVKD. Trimming cost V 6 bases and J 5 bases; bases outside gene matches: 8. This CDR3 spans 15 amino acids. The CDR3 region has the DNA TGTGCCATCAGGAGCCTAGCGGGAAATAACAATGAGCAGTTCTTC. Translating gives CAIRSLAGNNNEQFF.

This clone came up a few times. This rearrangement joins TRBV19 to TRBJ1-4; no clear D. Trimming shortened V by 5 bases and J by 0 bases, and 16 bases separated the two germline ends. This CDR3 region has 17 residues. Looked up from germline, CDR1 is LNHDA and CDR2 is SQIVND (reference sequence). CDR3 amino acids: CASSLWAYAATNEKLFF. In DNA, the CDR3 is TGTGCCAGTAGTCTTTGGGCGTACGCCGCAACTAATGAAAAACTGTTTTTT.

J is TRBJ1-4 and V is TRBV28; TRBD1 agrees at 8 bases. Germline CDR1 and CDR2: MDHEN and SYDVKM. Trimming took 5 bases from V and 5 from J; bases not matched to a gene: 7. The CDR3 is 15 amino acids. CDR3 nucleotides: TGTGCCAGCAGTACGCGACAGGGGAGCAATGAAAAACTGTTTTTT. Translated: CASSTRQGSNEKLFF.

This clone was found a few times. The chain employs TRBV6-5 and TRBJ2-7; 10 bases agree with TRBD1. Germline CDR1 MNHEY, CDR2 SVGAGI. This CDR3 contains 16 residues. V gave up 2 bases and J gave up 4 bases; unmatched junction bases: 8. This CDR3 reads CASSYDPGQGSYEQYF. The CDR3 DNA reads as TGTGCCAGCAGTTACGACCCGGGACAGGGGTCGTACGAGCAGTACTTC.